The rows below give T cell receptor beta chains drawn from one sample of a study of T cells after yellow fever vaccination. MiXCR, applied by TCRdb to the 5' RACE reads, yields one record per CDR3 protein. Altogether some 560,000 distinct CDR3 sequences are present, less than 20% being singletons, with the ten largest covering about 18%. This specimen was PBMCs, taken less than 6 days after the first yellow fever vaccination. The source is a young man who received the YFV17D yellow fever vaccine. CDR3s include the opening cysteine and the closing phenylalanine or tryptophan. A D gene is named only where the DNA matches it firmly. For some rows the clone size is stated as once, few or many, or as a class when expanded; others skip it.

d_gene	v_gene	j_gene	abundance	CDR3nt	CDR3aa
-	TRBV4-3	TRBJ2-6	many	TGCGCCAGCAGCCAAGATGCCGGTACCGGGGCCAACGTCCTGACTTTC	CASSQDAGTGANVLTF
-	TRBV11-2	TRBJ2-2	-	TGTGCCAGCAGCTTCGGGGGCTCCGGAGGATTATCCGGGGAGCTGTTTTTT	CASSFGGSGGLSGELFF
-	TRBV12-3/TRBV12-4	TRBJ1-3	-	TGTGCCAGCAGCGGGGGTCCAATCTCTGGAAACACCATATATTTT	CASSGGPISGNTIYF
TRBD1	TRBV12-3/TRBV12-4	TRBJ2-1	-	TGTGCCAGCAGTTATAGGGGGCTAGGTGGCTCCTACAATGAGCAGTTCTTC	CASSYRGLGGSYNEQFF
-	TRBV4-1	TRBJ2-2	-	TGCGCCAGCAGCCAAGAAGCGGCCAACACCGGGGAGCTGTTTTTT	CASSQEAANTGELFF
-	TRBV11-2	TRBJ2-3	many	TGTGCCAGCAGCTTAGATCAGGGAACGGTGGGCTCCGATACGCAGTATTTT	CASSLDQGTVGSDTQYF
-	TRBV4-2	TRBJ1-6	-	TGTGCCAGCGGCCCCGGGCCCGGACATCCTGCGTATTCACCCCTCCACTTT	CASGPGPGHPAYSPLHF
-	TRBV10-3	TRBJ2-5	-	TGTGCCATCAGTGACCATGGACAGTTGGAGACCCAGTACTTC	CAISDHGQLETQYF
TRBD2	TRBV5-1	TRBJ2-2	-	TGCGCCAGCAGCTTGTCGGCGGGGGGAGCCGGGGAGCTGTTTTTT	CASSLSAGGAGELFF
-	TRBV6-5	TRBJ2-7	few	TGTGCCAGCAGTTCCCTCGGGACCTACGAGCAGTACTTC	CASSSLGTYEQYF
-	TRBV20-1	TRBJ1-1	-	TGCAGTGCCCCCGGGGGGGTCTCAGCTTTCTTT	CSAPGGVSAFF
-	TRBV12-3/TRBV12-4	TRBJ2-1	-	TGTGCCAGCAGTATTAGCGTTGAGCAGTTCTTC	CASSISVEQFF
TRBD2	TRBV7-3	TRBJ2-1	few	TGTGCCAGCAGCTTCCTCCGGGGGGGCCTGAATGAGCAGTTCTTC	CASSFLRGGLNEQFF
-	TRBV11-2	TRBJ1-5	many	TGTGCCAGCAGCTTACCACAAGACCGCCCTATGGTTTTTCCCCAGCATTTT	CASSLPQDRPMVFPQHF
-	TRBV20-1	TRBJ2-5	-	TGCAGTGCTAGAGATCGCTTGGGGGCCGGAGAGACCCAGTACTTC	CSARDRLGAGETQYF
-	TRBV5-1	TRBJ2-5	few	TGCGCCAGCAGCTTGGAGGGACTTAACCTTGGGGTGACCCAGTACTTC	CASSLEGLNLGVTQYF
-	TRBV2	TRBJ1-5	few	TGTGCCAGCGGTGTAGAAGCCAATCAGCCCCAGCATTTT	CASGVEANQPQHF
-	TRBV6-1	TRBJ1-2	-	TGTGCCAGCAGTCCCCGACCGAATGATGGCTACACCTTC	CASSPRPNDGYTF
-	TRBV3-1	TRBJ1-6	few	TGTGCCAGCAGCCCCATCAGGGACGGCGGCGTGAATTCACCCCTCCACTTT	CASSPIRDGGVNSPLHF
TRBD1	TRBV12-3/TRBV12-4	TRBJ2-5	-	TGTGCCAGCAGTTCCGCCGGGACAGGGGACGAGACCCAGTACTTC	CASSSAGTGDETQYF
-	TRBV24-1	TRBJ2-5	-	TGTGCCACCAGTGAGACGGCAGCCCAAGAGACCCAGTACTTC	CATSETAAQETQYF
-	TRBV11-2	TRBJ2-2	few	TGTGCCAGCAGACCAACAGGGCTCGACGGGGAGCTGTTTTTT	CASRPTGLDGELFF
TRBD1	TRBV3-1	TRBJ1-2	few	TGTGCCAGCACCGAACAGGGGACCTATGGCTACACCTTC	CASTEQGTYGYTF
TRBD1	TRBV15	TRBJ1-1	many	TGTGCCACCAGCACCCACCGACAGGGAAGAGACACTGAAGCTTTCTTT	CATSTHRQGRDTEAFF
-	TRBV6-5	TRBJ1-1	-	TGTGCCAGCAGTTACTCGCGGATAATGAACACTGAAGCTTTCTTT	CASSYSRIMNTEAFF
-	TRBV20-1	TRBJ1-5	-	TGCAGTGCTAGAGGGCAGCTTCAACAGCCCCAGCATTTT	CSARGQLQQPQHF
TRBD1	TRBV14	TRBJ1-6	-	TGTGCCAGCAGCCAGCTGACAGGGGGTAATAATTCACCCCTCCACTTT	CASSQLTGGNNSPLHF
TRBD2	TRBV4-1	TRBJ2-3	-	TGCGCCAGCAGCCAAGAAGGTGGACTAGCGACTCAGTATTTT	CASSQEGGLATQYF
-	TRBV27	TRBJ1-6	-	TGTGCCAGCAGTTTTGGGGACGCTAGAAGACCCCTCCACTTT	CASSFGDARRPLHF
-	TRBV18	TRBJ2-5	few	TGTGCCAGCTCACCACCCGACAGGCCCCAAGAGACCCAGTACTTC	CASSPPDRPQETQYF
TRBD1	TRBV4-1	TRBJ1-1	-	TGCGCCAGCAGCACCAAGGGACAGGGTAGAACTGAAGCTTTCTTT	CASSTKGQGRTEAFF
TRBD1	TRBV5-1	TRBJ2-2	few	TGCGCCAGCAGCAAGGGACAGACGAACACCGGGGAGCTGTTTTTT	CASSKGQTNTGELFF
TRBD2	TRBV5-1	TRBJ2-5	once	TGCGCCAGCAGCAGAAATAGCGGGGGGGGAGAGACCCAGTACTTC	CASSRNSGGGETQYF
TRBD1	TRBV29-1	TRBJ1-2	-	TGCAGCGTTTGGACAGGGGAGGGGGATGGCTACACCTTC	CSVWTGEGDGYTF
TRBD2	TRBV27	TRBJ2-5	-	TGTGCCAGCAGTTCCCTCTCTAGCGGGGGGTTGCGAGAGACCCAGTACTTC	CASSSLSSGGLRETQYF
-	TRBV13	TRBJ1-1	-	TGTGCCAGCAGCTTAGTACAGCAAAACACTGAAGCTTTCTTT	CASSLVQQNTEAFF
TRBD2	TRBV4-3	TRBJ2-1	few	TGCGCCAGCAGCCAAGATGGACTAGAGAACAATGAGCAGTTCTTC	CASSQDGLENNEQFF
-	TRBV27	TRBJ1-2	-	TGTGCCAGCAGTTTAAGGCAACCGGCTAACTATGGCTACACCTTC	CASSLRQPANYGYTF